These 16 T cell receptor beta chains were sequenced from one sample in a study of blood T cell repertoires in COVID-19. The repertoire was sequenced with immunoSEQ multiplex PCR; TCRdb's copy has only in-frame clones and lacks some. The sample lists 65,000 to 100,000 clones, approximately 80% occurring once. Source material: peripheral blood. The receptors stem from a human donor in a cohort sampled during active COVID-19.

The chain joins TRBV19 to TRBJ1-6, with TRBD1 matching over 7 bases. CDR1 and CDR2 from the germline V gene are LNHDA and SQIVND (reference sequence). This CDR3 spans 16 amino acids. V shed 6 bases, J shed 2 bases, and the junction held 7 bases outside the gene matches. The CDR3, as DNA: TGTGCCAGTAGGACTTCAGGGACAGCCTATAATTCACCCCTCCACTTT. It is translated as CASRTSGTAYNSPLHF. The variable domain in full, completed from reference TRBV19 and TRBJ1-6, reads DGGITQSPKYLFRKEGQNVTLSCEQNLNHDAMYWYRQDPGQGLRLIYYSQIVNDFQKGDIAEGYSVSREKKESFPLTVTSAQKNPTAFYLCASRTSGTAYNSPLHFGNGTRLTVT.

The chain joins TRBV6-6 to TRBJ2-7; TRBD1 matches at 9 bases. The junction had 5 bases not matched to a gene; V was cut back by 6 bases and J by 2 bases. This CDR3 region has 14 residues. The germline V gene encodes CDR1 MNHNY and CDR2 SVGAGI (reference sequence). CDR3 sequence: CASRTRDRAYEQYF. CDR3 nucleotide sequence: TGTGCCAGCAGAACCCGGGACAGGGCCTACGAGCAGTACTTC.

A few counts support this clone. This chain links TRBV11-2 with TRBJ2-1; D gene unclear. Per germline, CDR1 SGHAT and CDR2 FQNNGV. The CDR3 has 13 amino acids. Trimming cost V 5 bases and J 4 bases, with 9 bases left between them. The CDR3: CASSPLVYNEQFF. The CDR3 nucleotides are TGTGCCAGCAGCCCTCTAGTATACAATGAGCAGTTCTTC.

The V gene is TRBV18, the J gene TRBJ1-1, with TRBD1 as a possible D gene (6 bases). V lost 8 bases and J lost 2, with 21 bases in between. CDR3 size: 16 residues. Germline lookup yields CDR1 KGHSH and CDR2 LQKENI. CDR3 DNA sequence: TGTGCCAGCCGATCGTTGTGGGACACACGAAACACTGAAGCTTTCTTT. It is translated as CASRSLWDTRNTEAFF.

The chain links TRBV5-1 to TRBJ2-2; D is unclear. The V and J ends lost 2 bases and 0 bases respectively, with 8 bases between them. The CDR3 runs to 15 residues. Germline CDR1 reads SGHRS; CDR2 reads YFSETQ. This CDR3 reads CASSLFPANTGELFF. The DNA of the CDR3 is TGCGCCAGCAGCTTATTCCCTGCGAACACCGGGGAGCTGTTTTTT.

The chain has TRBV4-1 and TRBJ1-2; D possibly corresponds to TRBD1 (5 bases). Trimming cost V 2 bases and J 8 bases, with 6 bases left between them. The germline V gene has CDR1 MGHRA and CDR2 YSYEKL. This CDR3 is 11 amino acids long. The CDR3 coding sequence is TGCGCCAGCAGCCAAACAGGAGGCTACACCTTC. This gives the protein CASSQTGGYTF.

The chain couples TRBV19 to TRBJ1-5; 8 positions agree with TRBD1. J was trimmed by 1 base and V by 3 bases; bases with no gene match: 8. Germline CDR1 reads LNHDA; CDR2 reads SQIVND (reference sequence). This CDR3 comprises 17 residues. In DNA form, the CDR3 reads TGTGCCAGTAGTATGACCAGGGGGCGCGGAAGCAATCAGCCCCAGCATTTT. Translated, it gives CASSMTRGRGSNQPQHF.

V usage is TRBV11-2 and J usage is TRBJ2-1; tentative D call: TRBD2 (6 bases). This CDR3 contains 15 residues. V lost 1 base to trimming and J lost 1 base, with 8 bases between them. Germline assignment: CDR1 SGHAT and CDR2 FQNNGV. CDR3 sequence reads: CASSLVRGSYNEQFF. The DNA for the CDR3 is TGTGCCAGCAGCTTAGTGCGGGGATCCTACAATGAGCAGTTCTTC.

Of note for this clone: Sequence at one end of the junction differs from germline and may be a read error. This sequence joins TRBV3-1 (or the pseudogene TRBV3-2) and TRBJ1-4, with D hard to call. The germline CDR1 and CDR2 sequences are LGHDT and YNNKEL (reference sequence). The CDR3 sequence is 12 residues long. The CDR3 bases are TGTGCCAGCAGCGCCTATGGAGAAGGTTTGTCGTTT. Its protein product is CASSAYGEGLSF.

This chain uses TRBV6-5 with TRBJ2-5; D might be TRBD2 (5 bases). The germline V and J ends were trimmed by 2 bases and 10 bases, with 14 bases remaining between them. The CDR3 has 13 residues. The germline V gene encodes CDR1 MNHEY and CDR2 SVGAGI. CDR3 DNA: TGTGCCAGCAGTTACGCGGATTTAGGACTCCAGTACTTC. This gives the protein CASSYADLGLQYF.

The chain combines TRBV9 with TRBJ2-1; TRBD1 agrees at 12 bases. Germline assignment: CDR1 SGDLS and CDR2 YYNGEE. V lost 3 bases, J lost 7 bases, and 8 bases stayed unmatched. The CDR3 loop spans 16 amino acids. CDR3 protein: CASSAPPGQGANEQFF. In DNA, the CDR3 is TGTGCCAGCAGCGCGCCCCCGGGACAGGGGGCGAATGAGCAGTTCTTC. The whole variable domain, filled in from reference TRBV9 and TRBJ2-1, reads DSGVTQTPKHLITATGQRVTLRCSPRSGDLSVYWYQQSLDQGLQFLIQYYNGEERAKGNILERFSAQQFPDLHSELNLSSLELGDSALYFCASSAPPGQGANEQFFGPGTRLTVL.

The rearrangement joins TRBV5-6 to TRBJ1-1; TRBD1 might be the D (6 bases). Germline loops: CDR1 SGHDT, CDR2 YYEEEE. This CDR3 is built from 18 residues. Trimming stripped 3 bases from V and 0 bases from J, with 21 bases between. The DNA for the CDR3 is TGTGCCAGCAGCTCTTGGCCATTAGGGGGTTATTTGAACACTGAAGCTTTCTTT. Its translation is CASSSWPLGGYLNTEAFF.

This clone occurred once. The CDR3 region is CASSGGARLGAFF. DNA of the CDR3: TGTGCCAGCTCAGGGGGCGCGAGATTAGGAGCTTTCTTT. The chain has TRBV7-9 and TRBJ1-1; 8 bases are shared with TRBD1. The CDR3 has 13 residues. V was pared by 8 bases and J by 10 bases, with 12 bases of the junction left unmatched. Germline V gene sequence: CDR1 SEHNR, CDR2 FQNEAQ (reference sequence).

The chain's CDR3 is CAPLRPDRGHTGELFF. The CDR3 bases are TGTGCCCCGCTACGACCTGACAGGGGGCACACCGGGGAGCTGTTTTTT. The chain combines TRBV19 with TRBJ2-2, with 10 bases matching TRBD1. CDR1 and CDR2 from the germline V gene are LNHDA and SQIVND (reference sequence). The junction had 12 bases not matched to a gene; V was cut back by 11 bases and J by 3 bases. The CDR3 contains 16 residues. Using reference TRBV19 and TRBJ2-2 for the parts outside the CDR3, the full variable domain is DGGITQSPKYLFRKEGQNVTLSCEQNLNHDAMYWYRQDPGQGLRLIYYSQIVNDFQKGDIAEGYSVSREKKESFPLTVTSAQKNPTAFYLCAPLRPDRGHTGELFFGEGSRLTVL.

The J gene is TRBJ2-5, the V gene TRBV4-1; 11 nucleotides align to TRBD2. Germline loops: CDR1 MGHRA, CDR2 YSYEKL. The CDR3 covers 18 residues. V was pared by 1 base and J by 3 bases, with 10 bases of the junction left unmatched. CDR3 region: CASSQGYPTSGGKETQYF. As DNA, the CDR3 is TGCGCCAGCAGCCAAGGGTACCCAACTAGCGGGGGAAAAGAGACCCAGTACTTC.

This clone came up once. The rearrangement uses TRBV29-1 and TRBJ1-2; 9 positions agree with TRBD1. This CDR3 contains 11 residues. Germline V gives CDR1 SQVTM, CDR2 ANQGSEA. The J segment lost 6 bases and the V segment lost 8 bases, leaving 4 bases of the junction unmatched. The CDR3 DNA reads as TGCAGCACAGGGGGCGGAGATGGCTACACCTTC. Protein product: CSTGGGDGYTF.